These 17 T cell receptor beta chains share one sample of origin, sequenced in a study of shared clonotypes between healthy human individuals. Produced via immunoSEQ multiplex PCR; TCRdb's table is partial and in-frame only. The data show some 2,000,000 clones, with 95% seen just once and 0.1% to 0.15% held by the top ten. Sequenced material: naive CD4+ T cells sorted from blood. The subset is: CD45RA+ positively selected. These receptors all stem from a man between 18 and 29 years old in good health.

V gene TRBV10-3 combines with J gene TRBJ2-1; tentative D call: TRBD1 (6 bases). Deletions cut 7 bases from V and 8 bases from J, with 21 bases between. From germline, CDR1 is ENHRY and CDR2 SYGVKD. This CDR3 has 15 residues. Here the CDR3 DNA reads TGTGCCATCACGCGGGCAGGGGTCCCCCACGATGAGCAGTTCTTC. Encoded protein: CAITRAGVPHDEQFF.

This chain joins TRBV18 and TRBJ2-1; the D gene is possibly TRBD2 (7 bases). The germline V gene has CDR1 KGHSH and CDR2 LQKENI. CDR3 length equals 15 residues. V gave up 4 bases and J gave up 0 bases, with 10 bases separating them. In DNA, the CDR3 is TGTGCCAGCTCACGGGAGGGGGGCTCCTACAATGAGCAGTTCTTC. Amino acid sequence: CASSREGGSYNEQFF.

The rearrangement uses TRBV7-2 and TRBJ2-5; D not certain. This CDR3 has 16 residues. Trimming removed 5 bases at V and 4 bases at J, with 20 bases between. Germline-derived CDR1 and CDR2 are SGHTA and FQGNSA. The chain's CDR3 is CASSPTVSALRETQYF. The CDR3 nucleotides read TGTGCCAGCAGCCCAACTGTGTCAGCCCTTAGAGAGACCCAGTACTTC.

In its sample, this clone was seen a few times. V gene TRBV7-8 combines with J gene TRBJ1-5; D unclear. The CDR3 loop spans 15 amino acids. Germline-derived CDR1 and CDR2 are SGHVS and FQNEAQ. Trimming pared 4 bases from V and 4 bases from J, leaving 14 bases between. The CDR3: CASSYAGKSNQPQHF. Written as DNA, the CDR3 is TGTGCCAGCAGCTACGCCGGGAAGTCAAATCAGCCCCAGCATTTT.

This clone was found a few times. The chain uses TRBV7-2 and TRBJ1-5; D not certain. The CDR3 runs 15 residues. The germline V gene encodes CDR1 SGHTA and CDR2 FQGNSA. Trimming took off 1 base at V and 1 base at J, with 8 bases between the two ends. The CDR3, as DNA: TGTGCCAGCAGCTTAGAGGTAGGCAGCAATCAGCCCCAGCATTTT. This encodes CASSLEVGSNQPQHF.

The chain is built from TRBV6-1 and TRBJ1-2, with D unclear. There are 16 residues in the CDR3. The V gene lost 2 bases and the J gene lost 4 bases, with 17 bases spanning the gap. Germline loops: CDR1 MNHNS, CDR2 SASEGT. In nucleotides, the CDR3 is TGTGCCAGCAGTGAACGGGTGGCAGATAATGTCTATGGCTACACCTTC. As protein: CASSERVADNVYGYTF.

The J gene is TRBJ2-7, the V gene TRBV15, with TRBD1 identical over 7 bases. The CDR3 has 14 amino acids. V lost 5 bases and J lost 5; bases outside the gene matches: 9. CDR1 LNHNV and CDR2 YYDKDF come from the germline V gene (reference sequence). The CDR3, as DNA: TGTGCCACCAGCCGTGTGAGGGGGCTTGACGAGCAGTACTTC. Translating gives CATSRVRGLDEQYF. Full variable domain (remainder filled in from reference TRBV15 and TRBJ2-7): DAMVIQNPRYQVTQFGKPVTLSCSQTLNHNVMYWYQQKSSQAPKLLFHYYDKDFNNEADTPDNFQSRRPNTSFCFLDIRSPGLGDTAMYLCATSRVRGLDEQYFGPGTRLTVT.

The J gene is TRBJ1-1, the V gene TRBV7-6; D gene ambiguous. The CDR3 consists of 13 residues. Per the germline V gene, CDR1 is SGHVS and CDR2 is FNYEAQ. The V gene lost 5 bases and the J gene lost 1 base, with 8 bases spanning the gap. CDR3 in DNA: TGTGCCAGCAGCCAGACATCGAACACTGAAGCTTTCTTT. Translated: CASSQTSNTEAFF.

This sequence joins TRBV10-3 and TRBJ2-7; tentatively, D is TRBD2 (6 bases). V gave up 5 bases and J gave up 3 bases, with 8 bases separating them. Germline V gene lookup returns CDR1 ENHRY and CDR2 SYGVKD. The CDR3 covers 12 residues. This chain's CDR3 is CAISSGDYEQYF. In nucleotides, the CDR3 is TGTGCCATCAGTTCGGGGGACTACGAGCAGTACTTC.

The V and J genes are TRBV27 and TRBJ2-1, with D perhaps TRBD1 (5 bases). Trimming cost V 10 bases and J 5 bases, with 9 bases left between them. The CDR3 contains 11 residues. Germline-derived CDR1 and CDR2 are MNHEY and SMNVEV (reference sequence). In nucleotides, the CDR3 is TGTGCCACCCAGGGCAACAATGAGCAGTTCTTC. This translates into CATQGNNEQFF.

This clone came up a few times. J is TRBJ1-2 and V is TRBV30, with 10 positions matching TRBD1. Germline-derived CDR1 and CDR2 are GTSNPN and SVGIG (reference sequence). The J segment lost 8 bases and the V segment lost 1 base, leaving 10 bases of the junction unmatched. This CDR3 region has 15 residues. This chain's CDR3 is CAWSASGQGDNGYTF. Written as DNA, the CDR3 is TGTGCCTGGAGTGCCTCTGGACAGGGGGATAACGGCTACACCTTC.

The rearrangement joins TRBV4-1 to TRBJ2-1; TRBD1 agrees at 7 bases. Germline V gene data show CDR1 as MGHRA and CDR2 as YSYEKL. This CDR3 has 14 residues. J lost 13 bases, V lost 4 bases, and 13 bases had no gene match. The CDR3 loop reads CASSRTTGQEKQFF. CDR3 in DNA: TGCGCCAGCAGCCGGACAACTGGACAGGAGAAACAGTTCTTC.

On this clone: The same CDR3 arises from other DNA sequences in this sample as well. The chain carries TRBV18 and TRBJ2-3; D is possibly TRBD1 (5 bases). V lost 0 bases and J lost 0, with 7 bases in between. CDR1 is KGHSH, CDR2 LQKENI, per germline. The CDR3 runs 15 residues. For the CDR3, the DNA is TGTGCCAGCTCACCACCAGCAGGGAGCACAGATACGCAGTATTTT. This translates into CASSPPAGSTDTQYF.

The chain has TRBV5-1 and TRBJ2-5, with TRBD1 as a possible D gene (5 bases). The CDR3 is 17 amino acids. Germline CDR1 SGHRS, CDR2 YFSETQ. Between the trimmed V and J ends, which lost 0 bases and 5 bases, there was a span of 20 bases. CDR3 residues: CASSLAPPGWAGETQYF. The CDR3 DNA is TGCGCCAGCAGCTTGGCCCCCCCCGGCTGGGCAGGGGAGACCCAGTACTTC.

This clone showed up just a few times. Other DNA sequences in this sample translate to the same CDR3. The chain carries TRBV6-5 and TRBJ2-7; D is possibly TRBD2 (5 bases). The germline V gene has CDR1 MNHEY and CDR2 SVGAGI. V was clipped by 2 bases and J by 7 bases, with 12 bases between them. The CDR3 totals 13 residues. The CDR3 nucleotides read TGTGCCAGCAGTTACCCCGGAGGCGGGGAGCAGTACTTC. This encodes CASSYPGGGEQYF.

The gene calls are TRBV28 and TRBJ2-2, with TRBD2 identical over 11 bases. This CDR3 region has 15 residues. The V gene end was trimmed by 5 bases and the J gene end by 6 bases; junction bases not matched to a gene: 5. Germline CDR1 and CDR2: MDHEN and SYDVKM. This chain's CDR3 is CASSATSGEPGELFF. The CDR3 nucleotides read TGTGCCAGCAGTGCGACTAGCGGGGAGCCCGGGGAGCTGTTTTTT.

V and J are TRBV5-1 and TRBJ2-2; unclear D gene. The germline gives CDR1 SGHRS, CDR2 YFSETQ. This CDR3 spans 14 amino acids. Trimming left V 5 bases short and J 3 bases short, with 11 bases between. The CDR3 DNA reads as TGCGCCAGCAGGCTGTTAACAGACACCGGGGAGCTGTTTTTT. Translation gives CASRLLTDTGELFF.